A selection of T cell receptor beta chains follows, all from one sample in a study of early stage breast cancer tumors. TCRdb keeps only in-frame clones here, not all; method: immunoSEQ multiplex PCR. Found here are fewer than 90,000 clones, approximately 79% of them singletons; the top ten hold more than 3%. Source material: blood. These receptors originate from a person between 55 and 69 years old with breast cancer. Both conserved end residues are part of each CDR3. The D gene is left open where the match is weak. Clone size appears in some rows only: once, few, many, or a class for an expanded clone.

few	TRBV28	TRBD1	TRBJ2-7	CASSPLGTVSSYEQYF	TGTGCCAGCAGCCCACTAGGGACAGTGAGCTCCTACGAGCAGTACTTC
NA	TRBV10-3	NA	TRBJ2-7	CAITSTLGEQYF	TGTGCCATCACCTCCACCCTGGGCGAGCAGTACTTC
NA	TRBV28	NA	TRBJ1-4	CASSLGGVDEKLFF	TGTGCCAGCAGCCTTGGGGGGGTGGACGAAAAACTGTTTTTT
NA	TRBV5-5	TRBD1	TRBJ2-7	CASSGGQGFLRYEQYF	TGTGCCAGCAGCGGGGGACAGGGGTTTCTGCGGTACGAGCAGTACTTC
NA	TRBV5-4	NA	TRBJ2-1	CASSPGESVHNEQFF	TGTGCCAGCAGCCCCGGAGAAAGCGTCCACAATGAGCAGTTCTTC
NA	TRBV7-9	NA	TRBJ2-2	CASSLHSNTGELFF	TGTGCCAGCAGCTTACACTCGAACACCGGGGAGCTGTTTTTT
NA	TRBV6-5	NA	TRBJ1-5	CASGGGNQPQHF	TGTGCCAGCGGAGGCGGCAATCAGCCCCAGCATTTT
NA	TRBV2	TRBD2	TRBJ2-1	CASRLAGNEQFF	TGTGCCAGCAGACTAGCGGGAAATGAGCAGTTCTTC
few	TRBV30	TRBD1	TRBJ1-5	CAWSSWETGDHQPQHF	TGTGCCTGGAGTAGCTGGGAGACAGGGGACCATCAGCCCCAGCATTTT
NA	TRBV28	NA	TRBJ1-2	CASSPETAPYGYTF	TGTGCCAGCAGTCCGGAGACAGCGCCCTATGGCTACACCTTC
NA	TRBV5-4	TRBD2	TRBJ2-3	CASSSRTSSDTQYF	TGTGCCAGCAGCTCTCGGACTAGCTCAGATACGCAGTATTTT
NA	TRBV6-1	TRBD1	TRBJ2-7	CAIGQGTYEQYF	TGTGCCATCGGACAGGGGACCTACGAGCAGTACTTC
few	TRBV6-4	TRBD2	TRBJ2-1	CASSPGLAGGVDEQFF	TGTGCCAGCAGTCCTGGACTAGCGGGAGGGGTGGATGAGCAGTTCTTC
NA	TRBV10-3	TRBD2	TRBJ2-3	CAISESRLAGTTDTQYF	TGTGCCATCAGTGAGTCGAGATTAGCGGGGACCACAGATACGCAGTATTTT
NA	TRBV7-3	TRBD2	TRBJ2-1	CASSLGGGREGEQFF	TGTGCCAGCAGCCTAGGGGGCGGGAGGGAGGGTGAGCAGTTCTTC
NA	TRBV11-2	NA	TRBJ2-5	CASSLQETQYF	TGTGCCAGCAGCCTTCAAGAGACCCAGTACTTC
NA	TRBV29-1	NA	TRBJ2-1	CSVEDQSLYNEQFF	TGCAGCGTTGAAGATCAGTCCCTCTACAATGAGCAGTTCTTC
NA	TRBV6-1	NA	TRBJ2-2	CASRAGSWGELFF	TGTGCCAGCAGGGCGGGAAGTTGGGGGGAGCTGTTTTTT
NA	TRBV28	TRBD1	TRBJ1-5	CASRAGQGGNQPQHF	TGTGCCAGCAGGGCGGGCCAGGGGGGGAATCAGCCCCAGCATTTT
NA	TRBV9	TRBD2	TRBJ2-2	CASSAQRGGNTGELFF	TGTGCCAGCAGCGCGCAGCGGGGGGGAAACACCGGGGAGCTGTTTTTT
NA	TRBV11-2	NA	TRBJ2-1	CASSQNLQGTYEQFF	TGTGCCAGCAGCCAAAATCTACAGGGTACATATGAGCAGTTCTTC
NA	TRBV7-3	NA	TRBJ2-2	CASSFSPGNAGELFF	TGTGCCAGCAGCTTCTCTCCCGGGAACGCCGGGGAGCTGTTTTTT
NA	TRBV5-4	NA	TRBJ2-5	CASSSAGGMVETQYF	TGTGCCAGCAGCTCGGCCGGCGGGATGGTGGAGACCCAGTACTTC
NA	TRBV28	TRBD1	TRBJ1-1	CASITDRDRAEAFF	TGTGCCAGCATCACAGACCGGGACAGGGCTGAAGCTTTCTTT
NA	TRBV5-6	NA	TRBJ2-5	CASSLAPVQETQYF	TGTGCCAGCAGCTTGGCCCCGGTCCAAGAGACCCAGTACTTC
NA	TRBV5-1	NA	TRBJ2-1	CASRPMGRPPHNEQFF	TGCGCCAGCAGACCCATGGGTCGACCCCCCCACAATGAGCAGTTCTTC
once	TRBV5-8	TRBD1	TRBJ1-5	CASSPGQLNNQPQHF	TGTGCCAGCAGCCCGGGACAGCTAAACAATCAGCCCCAGCATTTT
few	TRBV6-1	TRBD1	TRBJ1-2	CATQAGTGGAGYTF	TGTGCCACCCAAGCCGGGACAGGGGGCGCGGGCTACACCTTC
NA	TRBV5-1	NA	TRBJ1-2	CASSLGPTTGGYTF	TGCGCCAGCAGCTTGGGACCCACGACGGGTGGCTACACCTTC
NA	TRBV5-1	NA	TRBJ1-2	CASSRWGVTGGANYGYTF	TGCGCCAGCAGCCGTTGGGGAGTAACGGGGGGAGCTAACTATGGCTACACCTTC
NA	TRBV5-4	NA	TRBJ2-3	CASFRAESTDTQYF	TGTGCCAGCTTCAGAGCGGAGAGCACAGATACGCAGTATTTT
NA	TRBV15	NA	TRBJ2-7	CATSRGGSSYEQYF	TGTGCCACCAGCAGAGGTGGGAGCTCCTACGAGCAGTACTTC
NA	TRBV4-3	NA	TRBJ2-3	CASSQVPGHTQYF	TGCGCCAGCAGCCAAGTTCCAGGGCATACGCAGTATTTT
NA	TRBV2	NA	TRBJ2-5	CASNRRSGQETQYF	TGTGCCAGCAATAGGAGGAGCGGTCAAGAGACCCAGTACTTC
NA	TRBV15	NA	TRBJ2-2	CATSRDIGTGELFF	TGTGCCACCAGCAGAGATATAGGCACCGGGGAGCTGTTTTTT
NA	TRBV10-3	TRBD2	TRBJ2-3	CAISLAGGVTDTQYF	TGTGCCATCAGTCTAGCGGGAGGAGTTACAGATACGCAGTATTTT
NA	TRBV5-3	NA	TRBJ1-5	CARSMESNQPQHF	TGTGCCAGAAGCATGGAGTCCAATCAGCCCCAGCATTTT
once	TRBV27	NA	TRBJ2-7	CASSLLQGGEQYF	TGTGCCAGCAGCCTACTTCAGGGTGGCGAGCAGTACTTC
NA	TRBV5-1	NA	TRBJ1-3	CASRWESTGNTIYF	TGCGCCAGCAGATGGGAGAGTACTGGAAACACCATATATTTT
few	TRBV7-9	TRBD2	TRBJ2-1	CASRPGGRLYNEQFF	TGTGCCAGCAGACCGGGAGGGCGCCTCTACAATGAGCAGTTCTTC